This TCR beta chain was retrieved from a study of T-cell reconstitution after alpha-beta-depleted transplantation in children. This CDR3 is built from 15 residues. V dropped 7 bases and J dropped 3; count of bases not matched to a gene: 7. Molecular barcoding with unique molecular identifiers was used for the TCRbeta library. TCRdb re-analysed the PCR reads in MiXCR, keeping a single row per CDR3 protein. The repertoire has a few hundred thousand distinct CDR3 sequences, about a sixth of them found once; the top ten carry 3% to 4%. The chain links TRBV12-3 or TRBV12-4 to TRBJ1-5; 9 bases are a match to TRBD1. This sequence was found in a human donor who donated a stem cell graft to a child with acute lymphoblastic leukemia. Sample: PBMCs from the stem cell graft donor, taken from the stem cell graft. In DNA form, the CDR3 reads TGTGCCAGCACCGCGGGACAGGGAAACAATCAGCCCCAGCATTTT. It specifies CASTAGQGNNQPQHF.